The clone carrying this TCR beta chain has at least ten counts. Antigen specificity is unknown. The germline CDR1 and CDR2 sequences are MNHNY and SVGAGI (reference sequence). The CDR3 is 15 residues long. V lost 6 bases, J lost 3 bases, and 17 bases lay in between. The sample comes from a study of T cells after posttransplantation cyclophosphamide. Study results and limitations: Donor CD8+ memory clones often dominated recipient blood repertoires at later times. TRB clonality was highly associated with recipient CMV seropositivity and reactivation. Skin or GI-infiltrating T cells shared few TRB sequences with blood.

The method was immunoSEQ multiplex PCR; TCRdb's version includes in-frame clones alone and lacks a portion of them. The sample includes tens of thousands of clones, none of them occurring once. The chain uses TRBV6-6 and TRBJ1-1; maybe TRBD1 (5 bases). Sequences were obtained from PBMCs. The TCR comes from a man over 45 in good health, CMV-negative, and a related stem cell transplant donor. CDR3 DNA sequence: TGTGCCAGCAGCCCAACCGGGGGGTCAGACACTGAAGCTTTCTTT. The encoded protein is CASSPTGGSDTEAFF.